This T cell receptor (beta chain) stems from a study of blood T cell repertoires in COVID-19. The protocol was immunoSEQ multiplex PCR, while the TCRdb copy is restricted to in-frame clones and leaves out a portion. The sample consists of approximately 150,000 clones, 84% of them appearing once. CDR3 length equals 15 residues. Germline values: CDR1 KGHDR, CDR2 SFDVKD. J lost 2 bases, V lost 4 bases, and 3 bases had no gene match. This clonotype originated in a man aged 65-85 years with active or convalescent COVID-19. V usage is TRBV24-1 and J usage is TRBJ2-7; 11 bases align to TRBD2. The sequenced sample was peripheral blood. The CDR3 reads CATSDPTSGAYEQYF. CDR3 in DNA: TGTGCCACCAGTGACCCGACTAGCGGGGCCTACGAGCAGTACTTC.